These 8 T cell receptor beta chains share one sample of origin, sequenced in a study of blood T cell repertoires in COVID-19. The protocol was immunoSEQ multiplex PCR, while the TCRdb copy is restricted to in-frame clones and leaves out a portion. The sample holds about 200,000 clones, 75% to 90% seen once. What was sequenced was peripheral blood. These receptor sequences come from an elderly woman with COVID-19, enrolled during active disease.

The rearrangement links TRBV30 to TRBJ2-7, with a possible D match to TRBD2 (5 bases). Germline loops: CDR1 GTSNPN, CDR2 SVGIG (reference sequence). CDR3 length: 13 residues. Trimming cost V 2 bases and J 7 bases, with 15 bases left between them. CDR3 protein: CAWSRTGSGEQYF. The CDR3 DNA reads TGTGCCTGGAGTCGGACGGGTTCGGGGGAGCAGTACTTC.

The chain employs TRBV19 and TRBJ1-1; D uncertain. CDR3 size: 13 residues. V lost 5 bases, J lost 3 bases, and 10 bases lay in between. Germline lookup yields CDR1 LNHDA and CDR2 SQIVND (reference sequence). The CDR3 sequence: CASSGGRDTEAFF. The CDR3 DNA sequence: TGTGCCAGTAGTGGAGGGCGTGACACTGAAGCTTTCTTT.

A single count supports this clone. V and J are TRBV19 and TRBJ1-4, with D possibly matching TRBD1 (5 bases). CDR3 length equals 16 residues. Germline assignment: CDR1 LNHDA and CDR2 SQIVND (reference sequence). Deletions cut 1 base from V and 0 bases from J, with 9 bases between. CDR3 protein: CASSIGTGATNEKLFF. In nucleotides, the CDR3 is TGTGCCAGTAGTATAGGTACGGGGGCAACTAATGAAAAACTGTTTTTT.

Only one count was recorded for this clone. The chain employs TRBV3-1 (or the pseudogene TRBV3-2) and TRBJ2-4; 7 nucleotides line up with TRBD2. The CDR3 is 14 amino acids. Trimming took 1 base from V and 9 from J; bases not matched to a gene: 6. Germline CDR1 is LGHDT and CDR2 is YNNKEL (reference sequence). Written as DNA, the CDR3 is TGTGCCAGCAGCCAAGTCTCAGCGGGGAGCATTCAGTACTTC. It is translated as CASSQVSAGSIQYF.

The genes are TRBV4-1 and TRBJ1-5, with TRBD1 matching 7 bases. The V and J ends lost 4 bases and 2 bases, in that order; junction bases with no gene match: 2. Germline V gives CDR1 MGHRA, CDR2 YSYEKL. The length of the CDR3 is 14 residues. For the CDR3, the DNA is TGCGCCAGCAGCCCTGGACAGGGCAATCAGCCCCAGCATTTT. Protein sequence: CASSPGQGNQPQHF.

The chain uses TRBV28 and TRBJ1-6; TRBD1 is a possible D gene (5 bases). Germline V gene lookup returns CDR1 MDHEN and CDR2 SYDVKM. With 7 bases removed from V and 8 bases from J, the gap between germline ends came to 15 bases. CDR3 length equals 14 residues. CDR3 coding DNA: TGTGCCAGCACCCCGCAGGGAGGAGATTCACCCCTCCACTTT. This sequence encodes CASTPQGGDSPLHF.

V and J are TRBV7-9 and TRBJ1-4, with D possibly matching TRBD1 (6 bases). V lost 4 bases to trimming and J lost 1 base, with 10 bases between them. The CDR3 sequence is 15 residues long. CDR1 is SEHNR, CDR2 FQNEAQ, per germline (reference sequence). In DNA form, the CDR3 reads TGTGCCAGCAGCTCCAAAGGGGGAACTAATGAAAAACTGTTTTTT. Amino acid sequence: CASSSKGGTNEKLFF. Variable domain in full (rest from reference TRBV7-9 and TRBJ1-4): DTGVSQNPRHKITKRGQNVTFRCDPISEHNRLYWYRQTLGQGPEFLTYFQNEAQLEKSRLLSDRFSAERPKGSFSTLEIQRTEQGDSAMYLCASSSKGGTNEKLFFGSGTQLSVL.

This sequence joins TRBV29-1 and TRBJ2-7; 8 bases match TRBD1. The CDR3 is made up of 16 amino acids. CDR1 SQVTM and CDR2 ANQGSEA come from the germline V gene. V shed 7 bases, J shed 0 bases, and the junction held 14 bases outside the gene matches. The DNA of the CDR3 is TGCAGCGCCGCAGGGGGACAGGCCCAAAGCTCCTACGAGCAGTACTTC. Translation gives CSAAGGQAQSSYEQYF.